Following are 24 T cell receptor beta chains from one sample sequenced in a study of human T cells and chemical hapten exposure. Time point here: pre-sensitization, week 0. Noted treatment: therapeutic diphenylcyclopropenone sensitization with weekly scalp DPC. TCRdb re-derived calls from the RACE reads in MiXCR, one entry per CDR3 protein. The table includes 40,000 to 50,000 distinct CDR3 sequences, over 10% detected once. Source: whole blood, taken in connection with sensitization to the hapten diphenylcyclopropenone (DPC). These receptors originate from a woman aged 25 to 39 with alopecia areata. Some clones in this sample may be carry-over from other donors' samples.

DNA for the CDR3: TGTGCCAGCAGCTTAGGGGCAAATTCACCCCTCCACTTT. The encoded protein is CASSLGANSPLHF. V is TRBV7-9 and J is TRBJ1-6, with D hard to call. Trimming stripped 1 base from V and 7 bases from J, with 5 bases between. This CDR3 is built from 13 residues. The germline CDR1 and CDR2 sequences are SEHNR and FQNEAQ (reference sequence).

This chain connects TRBV29-1 to TRBJ2-7; 10 bases agree with TRBD2. Looked up from germline, CDR1 is SQVTM and CDR2 is ANQGSEA. The CDR3 totals 13 residues. In DNA, the CDR3 is TGCAGTGCCCAGAGGACTAGCGGCTACGAGCAGTACTTC. This codes for CSAQRTSGYEQYF.

There are many counts of this clonotype. This CDR3 reads CASSLWTAMNTEAFF. CDR3 coding DNA: TGCGCCAGCAGCTTGTGGACAGCCATGAACACTGAAGCTTTCTTT. The V and J genes are TRBV5-1 and TRBJ1-1; TRBD1 might be the D (6 bases). The CDR3 is 15 residues long. V gave up 1 base and J gave up 0 bases, with 10 bases separating them. CDR1 and CDR2 from the germline V gene are SGHRS and YFSETQ.

Ten or more counts support this clonotype. The genes are TRBV10-2 and TRBJ2-5; D unresolved. CDR1 and CDR2 (germline): WSHSY, SAAADI. V was clipped by 3 bases and J by 1 base, with 6 bases between them. The CDR3 has 13 amino acids. CDR3 coding DNA: TGCGCCAGCAGTGAAATTATCCAAGAGACCCAGTACTTC. Translation gives CASSEIIQETQYF.

This clonotype showed up just a few times. The chain recombines TRBV6-2 or TRBV6-3 with TRBJ2-2; D ambiguous. V shed 7 bases and J shed 4 bases, with 16 bases lying between them. CDR3 length: 15 residues. CDR1 MNHEY and CDR2 SVGEGT come from the germline V gene. DNA for the CDR3: TGTGCCAGCACGAGAGGAAAAGACCTCACCGGGGAGCTGTTTTTT. Amino acids: CASTRGKDLTGELFF.

This clonotype was counted only a few times. V usage is TRBV7-8 and J usage is TRBJ2-4; D unclear. This CDR3 is built from 14 residues. Between the trimmed V and J ends, which lost 2 bases and 8 bases, there was a span of 13 bases. Germline CDR1 SGHVS, CDR2 FQNEAQ. CDR3 in amino acids: CASSLSWVKDIQYF. As DNA, the CDR3 is TGTGCCAGCAGCTTATCTTGGGTAAAAGACATTCAGTACTTC.

The rearrangement joins TRBV7-9 to TRBJ2-7, with D maybe TRBD2 (6 bases). This CDR3 spans 12 amino acids. Trimming stripped 7 bases from V and 4 bases from J, with 11 bases between. From germline, CDR1 is SEHNR and CDR2 FQNEAQ (reference sequence). CDR3 nucleotides: TGTGCCAGCACCGAGGAGGGGTACGAGCAGTACTTC. Encoded protein: CASTEEGYEQYF.

The chain carries TRBV7-8 and TRBJ2-1; unclear D gene. Trimming stripped 5 bases from V and 9 bases from J, with 14 bases between. The CDR3 totals 13 residues. Germline V lookup: CDR1 SGHVS, CDR2 FQNEAQ. The CDR3 bases are TGTGCCAGCAGCCCGGAAATCTCTGGTGAGCAGTTCTTC. This encodes CASSPEISGEQFF.

The sample holds many counts of this clonotype. V is TRBV12-3 or TRBV12-4 and J is TRBJ2-1; D is undetermined. V lost 5 bases and J lost 12, with 17 bases in between. The CDR3 contains 13 residues. The CDR3 sequence: CASSVTDPTGQFF. CDR3 nucleotides: TGTGCCAGCAGTGTGACGGACCCAACTGGGCAGTTCTTC.

This clonotype was detected only a few times. The chain has TRBV20-1 and TRBJ1-1; D might be TRBD1 (6 bases). Deletions cut 5 bases from V and 3 bases from J, with 13 bases between. The CDR3 runs to 13 residues. Per the germline V gene, CDR1 is DFQATT and CDR2 is SNEGSKA (reference sequence). Here the CDR3 reads CSAARGHDTEAFF. DNA of the CDR3: TGCAGTGCTGCTCGGGGGCACGACACTGAAGCTTTCTTT.

This clonotype was observed a handful of times. This chain links TRBV29-1 with TRBJ2-1, with a tentative D call TRBD1 (5 bases). Germline values: CDR1 SQVTM, CDR2 ANQGSEA. Trimming cost V 4 bases and J 2 bases, with 12 bases left between them. The CDR3 has 14 residues. CDR3 region: CSVVAGATYNEQFF. The CDR3 DNA reads as TGCAGCGTTGTAGCTGGGGCGACCTACAATGAGCAGTTCTTC.

This CDR3 reads CASSVQGAYEQYF. CDR3 in DNA: TGTGCCAGCTCAGTCCAGGGGGCCTACGAGCAGTACTTC. This chain joins TRBV18 and TRBJ2-7; 7 nucleotides line up with TRBD1. The ends lost 5 bases at V and 2 bases at J; junction bases unmatched: 3. The germline V gene has CDR1 KGHSH and CDR2 LQKENI. The CDR3 is 13 amino acids.

This clonotype appeared a few times. Written as DNA, the CDR3 is TGTGCCAGCAGTAGGTGGGACCAGAACACCGGGGAGCTGTTTTTT. It is translated as CASSRWDQNTGELFF. This rearrangement joins TRBV6-2 or TRBV6-3 to TRBJ2-2; TRBD1 or TRBD2 may be the D gene (5 bases each). V was pared by 5 bases and J by 1 base, with 11 bases between. CDR1 is MNHEY and CDR2 is SVGEGT in the germline V gene. The CDR3 has 15 amino acids.

This clonotype occurred a few times. Here the CDR3 DNA reads TGTGCCAGCACCCGAGGGGTCCGAGACTCTGGAAACACCATATATTTT. Residues: CASTRGVRDSGNTIYF. The V and J genes are TRBV9 and TRBJ1-3; D may be TRBD1 (5 bases). The germline gives CDR1 SGDLS, CDR2 YYNGEE. The V and J ends lost 6 bases and 0 bases respectively, with 16 bases between them. The CDR3 totals 16 residues.

This clonotype was observed a handful of times. The chain uses TRBV6-2 or TRBV6-3 and TRBJ2-7, with TRBD2 as a possible D gene (6 bases). The CDR3 spans 16 residues. The V gene's germline CDR1 is MNHEY and CDR2 SVGEGT. Between the trimmed V and J ends, which lost 4 bases and 2 bases, there was a span of 18 bases. The CDR3 DNA sequence: TGTGCCAGCAGTTCTTCAGGCTTGCGGGGACCCTACGAGCAGTACTTC. Translation: CASSSSGLRGPYEQYF.

The chain is built from TRBV28 and TRBJ2-5, with D unresolved. Per germline, CDR1 MDHEN and CDR2 SYDVKM. Trimming removed 10 bases at V and 7 bases at J, with 16 bases between. This CDR3 is built from 12 residues. CDR3 loop: CAINLQGRTQYF. The CDR3 coding sequence is TGTGCCATTAACCTCCAAGGTCGGACCCAGTACTTC.

This clonotype was counted between two and nine times. This rearrangement joins TRBV7-2 to TRBJ1-2; TRBD1 aligns across 7 bases. There are 13 residues in the CDR3. J gave up 10 bases and V 4 bases, and 9 bases lay outside the gene matches. Germline-derived CDR1 and CDR2 are SGHTA and FQGNSA. CDR3 residues: CASSSGQFPPYTF. CDR3 coding DNA: TGTGCCAGCAGCTCGGGACAGTTCCCCCCCTACACCTTC.

This clonotype occurred a few times. V is TRBV5-1 and J is TRBJ2-7, with D perhaps being TRBD1 or TRBD2 (6 bases each). Germline V gene lookup returns CDR1 SGHRS and CDR2 YFSETQ. With 3 bases removed from V and 2 bases from J, the gap between germline ends came to 12 bases. CDR3 length equals 14 residues. The CDR3 reads CASSWGAGPYEQYF. Here the CDR3 DNA reads TGCGCCAGCAGCTGGGGGGCTGGGCCCTACGAGCAGTACTTC.

J is TRBJ2-1 and V is TRBV7-9; 11 nucleotides agree with TRBD2. V shed 4 bases, J shed 9 bases, and the junction held 8 bases outside the gene matches. Looked up from germline, CDR1 is SEHNR and CDR2 is FQNEAQ (reference sequence). The CDR3 runs to 15 residues. The CDR3 DNA sequence: TGTGCCAGCAGCTCCGTTGGAGGACTAGCGGGTGAGCAGTTCTTC. Encoded protein: CASSSVGGLAGEQFF.

This clonotype appeared many times. The V gene is TRBV12-3 or TRBV12-4, the J gene TRBJ2-1; D gene uncertain. V lost 4 bases and J lost 0, with 10 bases in between. The CDR3 runs to 15 residues. CDR3 DNA sequence: TGTGCCAGCAGTTCACGCGGCAGCTCCTACAATGAGCAGTTCTTC. Translating it yields CASSSRGSSYNEQFF.

This clonotype was counted between two and nine times. V gene TRBV28 combines with J gene TRBJ2-5; D remains ambiguous. Germline V lookup: CDR1 MDHEN, CDR2 SYDVKM. This CDR3 comprises 12 residues. The V and J ends lost 5 bases and 4 bases respectively, with 8 bases between them. CDR3 sequence: CASSTPGETQYF. CDR3 nucleotide sequence: TGTGCCAGCAGTACCCCCGGAGAGACCCAGTACTTC.

The chain couples TRBV3-1 to TRBJ1-1; 7 positions agree with TRBD1. Per germline, CDR1 LGHDT and CDR2 YNNKEL (reference sequence). The CDR3 consists of 15 residues. V lost 4 bases, J lost 5 bases, and 10 bases stayed unmatched. CDR3 residues: CASSRRGGAETEAFF. Written as DNA, the CDR3 is TGTGCCAGCAGCCGAAGAGGGGGCGCGGAAACTGAAGCTTTCTTT. The full variable domain, with the rest looked up from reference TRBV3-1 and TRBJ1-1, is DTAVSQTPKYLVTQMGNDKSIKCEQNLGHDTMYWYKQDSKKFLKIMFSYNNKELIINETVPNRFSPKSPDKAHLNLHINSLELGDSAVYFCASSRRGGAETEAFFGQGTRLTVV.

The table lists this clonotype with a few counts. The V call is TRBV3-2, the J call TRBJ2-2; the D call in the table, TRBD1, was not verified against the DNA. TRBV3-2 is a recognized pseudogene. This CDR3 has 17 residues. This CDR3 is CASSQDKGQGSTGELFF. CDR3 DNA: TGTGCCAGCAGCCAAGATAAGGGACAGGGGAGCACCGGGGAGCTGTTTTTT.

This clonotype appeared a few times. The chain links TRBV25-1 to TRBJ2-5; D is unresolved. Deletions cut 4 bases from V and 7 bases from J, with 10 bases between. This CDR3 is built from 12 residues. Per germline, CDR1 MGHDK and CDR2 SYGVNS. The CDR3 protein is CASSGEGWTQYF. In DNA form, the CDR3 reads TGTGCCAGCAGTGGGGAAGGTTGGACCCAGTACTTC.